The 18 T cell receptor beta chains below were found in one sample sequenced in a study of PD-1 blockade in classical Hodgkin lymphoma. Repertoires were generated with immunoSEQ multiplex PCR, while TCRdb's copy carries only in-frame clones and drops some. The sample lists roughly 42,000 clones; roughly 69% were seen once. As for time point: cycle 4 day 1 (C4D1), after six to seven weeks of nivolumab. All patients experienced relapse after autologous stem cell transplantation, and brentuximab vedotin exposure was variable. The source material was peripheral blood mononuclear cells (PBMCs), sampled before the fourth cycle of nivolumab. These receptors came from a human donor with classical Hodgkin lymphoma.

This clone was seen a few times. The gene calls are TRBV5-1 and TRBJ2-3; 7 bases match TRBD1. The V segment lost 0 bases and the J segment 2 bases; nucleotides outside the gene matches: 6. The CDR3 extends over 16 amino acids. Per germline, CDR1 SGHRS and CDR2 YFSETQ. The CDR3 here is CASSLVKDRTTDTQYF. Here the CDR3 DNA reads TGCGCCAGCAGCTTGGTCAAGGACAGGACCACAGATACGCAGTATTTT.

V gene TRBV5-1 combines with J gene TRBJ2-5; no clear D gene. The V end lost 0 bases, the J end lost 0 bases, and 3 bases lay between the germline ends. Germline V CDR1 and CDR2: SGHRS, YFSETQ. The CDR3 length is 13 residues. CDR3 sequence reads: CASSLAYQETQYF. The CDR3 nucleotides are TGCGCCAGCAGCTTGGCCTACCAAGAGACCCAGTACTTC.

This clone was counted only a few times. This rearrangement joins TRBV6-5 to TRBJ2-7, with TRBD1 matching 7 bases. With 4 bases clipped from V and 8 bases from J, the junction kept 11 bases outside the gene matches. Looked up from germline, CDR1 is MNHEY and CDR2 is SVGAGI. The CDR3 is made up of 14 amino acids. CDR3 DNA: TGTGCCAGCAGTTGGGACAGCCCGAATGCAAAGCAGTACTTC. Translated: CASSWDSPNAKQYF.

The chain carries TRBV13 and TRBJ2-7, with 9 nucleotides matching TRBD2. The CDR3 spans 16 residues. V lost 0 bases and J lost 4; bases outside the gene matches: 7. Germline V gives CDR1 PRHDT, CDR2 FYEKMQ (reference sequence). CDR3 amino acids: CASSLGRRGGYYEQYF. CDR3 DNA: TGTGCCAGCAGCTTAGGCCGGCGGGGGGGCTATTACGAGCAGTACTTC.

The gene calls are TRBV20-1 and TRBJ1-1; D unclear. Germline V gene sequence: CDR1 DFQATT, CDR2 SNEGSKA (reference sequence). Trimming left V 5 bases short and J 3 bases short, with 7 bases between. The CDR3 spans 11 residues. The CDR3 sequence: CSALWDTEAFF. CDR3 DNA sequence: TGCAGTGCTCTTTGGGACACTGAAGCTTTCTTT.

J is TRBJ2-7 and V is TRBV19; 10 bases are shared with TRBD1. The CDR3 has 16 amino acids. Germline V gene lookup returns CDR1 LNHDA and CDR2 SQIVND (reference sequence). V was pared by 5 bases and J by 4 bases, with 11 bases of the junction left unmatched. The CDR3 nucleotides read TGTGCCAGTAGTGCCCCGGGACAGGGGCTGGATTACGAGCAGTACTTC. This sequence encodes CASSAPGQGLDYEQYF.

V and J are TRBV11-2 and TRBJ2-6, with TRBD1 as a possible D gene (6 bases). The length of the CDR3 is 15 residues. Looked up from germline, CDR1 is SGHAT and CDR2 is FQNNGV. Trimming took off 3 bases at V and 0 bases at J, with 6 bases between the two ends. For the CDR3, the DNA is TGTGCCAGCAGCTTGGACAGCTCTGGGGCCAACGTCCTGACTTTC. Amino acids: CASSLDSSGANVLTF.

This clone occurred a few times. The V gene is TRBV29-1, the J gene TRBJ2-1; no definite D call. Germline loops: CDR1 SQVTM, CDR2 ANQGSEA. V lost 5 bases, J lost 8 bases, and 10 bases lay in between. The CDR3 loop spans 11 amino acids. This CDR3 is CSVTVADEQFF. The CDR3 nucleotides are TGCAGCGTTACGGTGGCCGATGAGCAGTTCTTC.

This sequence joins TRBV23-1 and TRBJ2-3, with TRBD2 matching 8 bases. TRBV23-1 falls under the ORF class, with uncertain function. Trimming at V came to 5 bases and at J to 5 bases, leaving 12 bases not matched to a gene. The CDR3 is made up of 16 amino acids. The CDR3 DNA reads TGCGCCAGCAGTGTACGGGGGGGACCCGTCTTAGATACGCAGTATTTT. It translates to CASSVRGGPVLDTQYF.

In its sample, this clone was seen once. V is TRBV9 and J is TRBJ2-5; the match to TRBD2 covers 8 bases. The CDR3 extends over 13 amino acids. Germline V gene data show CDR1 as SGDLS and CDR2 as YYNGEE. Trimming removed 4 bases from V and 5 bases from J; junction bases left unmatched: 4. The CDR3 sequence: CASSFGGAETQYF. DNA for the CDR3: TGTGCCAGCAGCTTCGGGGGGGCGGAGACCCAGTACTTC. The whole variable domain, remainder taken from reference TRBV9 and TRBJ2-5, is DSGVTQTPKHLITATGQRVTLRCSPRSGDLSVYWYQQSLDQGLQFLIQYYNGEERAKGNILERFSAQQFPDLHSELNLSSLELGDSALYFCASSFGGAETQYFGPGTRLLVL.

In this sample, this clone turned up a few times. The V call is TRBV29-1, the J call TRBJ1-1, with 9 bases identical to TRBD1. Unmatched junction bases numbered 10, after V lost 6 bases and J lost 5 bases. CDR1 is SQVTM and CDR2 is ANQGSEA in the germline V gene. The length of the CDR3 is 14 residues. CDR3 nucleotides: TGCAGCGTGGGGACAGGGATGTTAGAAACTGAAGCTTTCTTT. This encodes CSVGTGMLETEAFF.

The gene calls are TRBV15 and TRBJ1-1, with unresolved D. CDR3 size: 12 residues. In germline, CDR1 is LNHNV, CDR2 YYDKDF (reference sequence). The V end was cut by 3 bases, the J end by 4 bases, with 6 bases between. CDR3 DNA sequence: TGTGCCACCAGCAGGACGGGCACTGAAGCTTTCTTT. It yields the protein CATSRTGTEAFF.

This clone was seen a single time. The CDR3 loop is CASSSLWGETGELFF. The CDR3 DNA reads TGTGCCAGCAGTTCCCTGTGGGGGGAGACCGGGGAGCTGTTTTTT. The chain links TRBV27 to TRBJ2-2; D possibly corresponds to TRBD2 (6 bases). The V gene's germline CDR1 is MNHEY and CDR2 SMNVEV (reference sequence). The CDR3 covers 15 residues. The V and J ends lost 4 bases and 5 bases respectively, with 14 bases between them.

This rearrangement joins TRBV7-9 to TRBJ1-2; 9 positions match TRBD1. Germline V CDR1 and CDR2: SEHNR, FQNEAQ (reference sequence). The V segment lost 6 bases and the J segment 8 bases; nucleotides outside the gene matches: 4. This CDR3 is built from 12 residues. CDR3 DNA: TGTGCCAGCAGAGGGGACAGGGCGGGCTACACCTTC. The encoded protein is CASRGDRAGYTF.

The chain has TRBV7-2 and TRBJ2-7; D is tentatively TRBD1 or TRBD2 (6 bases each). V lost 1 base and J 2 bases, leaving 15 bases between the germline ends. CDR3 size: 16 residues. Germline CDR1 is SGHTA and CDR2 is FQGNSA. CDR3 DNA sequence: TGTGCCAGCAGCTTAGATTCCGGGGGCAACCCCTACGAGCAGTACTTC. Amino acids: CASSLDSGGNPYEQYF.

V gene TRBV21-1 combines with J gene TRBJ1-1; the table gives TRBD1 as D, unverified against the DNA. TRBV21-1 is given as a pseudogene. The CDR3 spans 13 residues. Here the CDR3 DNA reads TGTGCCAGCAGGTACAGGTCTGACACTGAAGCTTTCTTT. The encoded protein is CASRYRSDTEAFF.

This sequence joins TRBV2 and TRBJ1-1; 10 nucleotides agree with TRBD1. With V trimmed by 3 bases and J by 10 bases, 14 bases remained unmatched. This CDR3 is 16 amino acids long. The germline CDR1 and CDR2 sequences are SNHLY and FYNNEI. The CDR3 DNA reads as TGTGCCAGCAGTGATTGGGTCCCGGGACAGGGGTACAGAGCTTTCTTT. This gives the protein CASSDWVPGQGYRAFF. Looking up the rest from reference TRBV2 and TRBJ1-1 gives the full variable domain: EPEVTQTPSHQVTQMGQEVILRCVPISNHLYFYWYRQILGQKVEFLVSFYNNEISEKSEIFDDQFSVERPDGSNFTLKIRSTKLEDSAMYFCASSDWVPGQGYRAFFGQGTRLTVV.

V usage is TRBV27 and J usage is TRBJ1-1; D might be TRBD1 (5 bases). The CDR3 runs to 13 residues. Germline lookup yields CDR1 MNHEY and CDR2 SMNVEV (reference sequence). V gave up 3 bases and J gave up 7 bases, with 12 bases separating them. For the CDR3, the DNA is TGTGCCAGCAGTTTGATCGGGGCAGATGAAGCTTTCTTT. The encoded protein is CASSLIGADEAFF.